Listed here is a single T cell receptor (beta chain). As processed by the authors: Reference gene primer amplification gave estimated nucleated cell counts. Repertoires were generated with immunoSEQ multiplex PCR, while TCRdb's copy carries only in-frame clones and drops some. From that table come the V and J calls and clone size; the DNA was used to work out D and trimming. This table holds 200,000 to 250,000 clones, approximately 88% found once. V shed 0 bases and J shed 5 bases, with 5 bases lying between them. The CDR3 contains 12 residues. Looked up from germline, CDR1 is SGHDT and CDR2 is YYEEEE. The sample originates from a study of blood T cell repertoires in COVID-19. The overall study: The cDNA or gDNA used as material had been derived from T cells, B-cell-depleted T cells, or PBMCs.

In terms of age and location, participants ranged from roughly 18 to 90 years and lived in about 25 US areas. This chain joins TRBV5-6 and TRBJ2-5; D uncertain. The sequence was obtained from a woman aged 25 to 39 who had been exposed to COVID-19. Source material: PBMCs or T cells enriched from blood (not recorded which). This chain's CDR3 is CASSLAGETQYF. Written as DNA, the CDR3 is TGTGCCAGCAGCTTGGCCGGGGAGACCCAGTACTTC.